Following are 20 T cell receptor beta chains from one sample sequenced in a study of blood T cells in healthy people across ages. A second PCR of roughly 7 to 11 cycles used a sample-barcoded 5' primer and a J-beta primer mix. MiXCR was run by TCRdb on the 5' RACE reads, yielding one entry per CDR3 protein. This sample has under 800,000 distinct CDR3 sequences, with roughly 41% found just once. The sequencing input was blood. The source of these receptors is a woman aged 60-75 years in good health.

The rearrangement joins TRBV7-3 to TRBJ2-1, with 11 bases matching TRBD2. The V and J ends lost 5 bases and 5 bases, in that order; junction bases with no gene match: 5. Germline lookup yields CDR1 SGHTA and CDR2 FQGTGA. The CDR3 is made up of 15 amino acids. The CDR3: CASSHRTSGHNEQFF. CDR3 DNA: TGTGCCAGCAGCCACAGGACTAGCGGGCACAATGAGCAGTTCTTC.

The chain employs TRBV2 and TRBJ2-1; 8 nucleotides line up with TRBD1. Germline lookup yields CDR1 SNHLY and CDR2 FYNNEI. The junction had 6 bases not matched to a gene; V was cut back by 6 bases and J by 2 bases. The CDR3 runs to 15 residues. This CDR3 is CASRPGQVTYNEQFF. The CDR3 DNA is TGTGCCAGCAGACCGGGACAGGTAACCTACAATGAGCAGTTCTTC.

This clonotype was detected only a few times. The chain is built from TRBV27 and TRBJ2-7; 8 positions match TRBD1. The germline CDR1 and CDR2 sequences are MNHEY and SMNVEV (reference sequence). The CDR3 totals 15 residues. V gave up 2 bases and J gave up 5 bases; unmatched junction bases: 8. CDR3 sequence reads: CASSLRRTGFHEQYF. For the CDR3, the DNA is TGTGCCAGCAGTTTAAGGAGGACAGGGTTTCACGAGCAGTACTTC.

The chain couples TRBV20-1 to TRBJ2-5; TRBD2 matches at 7 bases. This CDR3 region has 15 residues. Trimming removed 7 bases from V and 4 bases from J; junction bases left unmatched: 15. Germline values: CDR1 DFQATT, CDR2 SNEGSKA (reference sequence). The CDR3 DNA follows: TGCAGTGTTAAAGTGACTAGCCAGGCGGGAGAGACCCAGTACTTC. This sequence encodes CSVKVTSQAGETQYF.

This clonotype has a single count. This chain's CDR3 is CASIEGHFSGNTIYF. DNA for the CDR3: TGTGCCAGCATTGAGGGACACTTCTCTGGAAACACCATATATTTT. The chain links TRBV6-1 to TRBJ1-3; maybe TRBD1 (6 bases). CDR1 MNHNS and CDR2 SASEGT come from the germline V gene. The V end was cut by 7 bases, the J end by 0 bases, with 13 bases between. The CDR3 spans 15 residues.

Note on this clonotype: The junction departs from the called germline gene at one end, perhaps through a read error. The rearrangement joins TRBV5-1 to TRBJ2-3; possibly TRBD1 or TRBD2 for D (5 bases each). The V gene's germline CDR1 is SGHRS and CDR2 YFSETQ. The CDR3 contains 14 residues. This CDR3 reads CTSRWQGESDTQYF. The CDR3 region has the DNA TGCACCAGCAGGTGGCAAGGGGAGTCGGATACGCAGTATTTT.

This rearrangement joins TRBV12-3 or TRBV12-4 to TRBJ2-1; 13 bases fit TRBD2. V dropped 6 bases and J dropped 13; count of bases not matched to a gene: 15. CDR3 size: 16 residues. CDR3 DNA: TGTGCCAGCAGCCCCGGGACTAGCGGGGCCTACTACGTCCAGTTCTTC. This translates into CASSPGTSGAYYVQFF.

V is TRBV27 and J is TRBJ1-2, with 8 bases fitting TRBD1. The CDR3 spans 15 residues. Germline CDR1 reads MNHEY; CDR2 reads SMNVEV (reference sequence). Trimming at V came to 4 bases and at J to 7 bases, leaving 11 bases not matched to a gene. The CDR3 protein is CASSSKARTGCGYTF. The CDR3 coding sequence is TGTGCCAGCAGTTCAAAAGCCAGGACAGGGTGTGGCTACACCTTC.

The V call is TRBV7-8, the J call TRBJ2-1, with 7 bases aligning to TRBD2. CDR3 length: 15 residues. Germline values: CDR1 SGHVS, CDR2 FQNEAQ. The trim removed 0 bases at V and 6 bases at J, leaving 5 bases unmatched. The CDR3 nucleotides are TGTGCCAGCAGCTTAGCGGCGCGGGAGTTCAATGAGCAGTTCTTC. Translating gives CASSLAAREFNEQFF.

This clonotype was seen only once. This may stem from a read error, because a much larger clone lies one nucleotide away. The CDR3 loop is CASSEGPGTRDNEQYF. CDR3 bases: TGTGCCAGCAGTGAAGGTCCCGGGACTAGAGACAATGAGCAGTACTTC. The rearrangement joins TRBV12-3 or TRBV12-4 to TRBJ2-5, with 8 bases matching TRBD2. V shed 5 bases, J shed 11 bases, and the junction held 19 bases outside the gene matches. The CDR3 consists of 16 residues.

Turning to this clonotype: One end of the junction does not line up with germline, which may come from a read error. J is TRBJ1-1 and V is TRBV5-1, with D uncertain. Germline V CDR1 and CDR2: SGHRS, YFSETQ. The CDR3 loop spans 15 amino acids. The DNA of the CDR3 is TGCGCCAGTAGCTTTGAGGGATTAGGGAACACTGAAGCTTTCTTT. It codes for CASSFEGLGNTEAFF.

The chain links TRBV27 to TRBJ1-1, with D possibly matching TRBD1 (5 bases). The CDR3 runs to 13 residues. V was shortened by 2 bases and J by 7 bases, with 11 bases between the two germline ends. The germline gives CDR1 MNHEY, CDR2 SMNVEV (reference sequence). CDR3 amino acids: CASSLQQASEAFF. Written as DNA, the CDR3 is TGTGCCAGCAGTTTACAACAGGCGAGTGAAGCTTTCTTT.

This clonotype was observed a handful of times. CDR3 in DNA: TGTGCCAGCGGGGAGTATTTCTCTGGGGCCAACGTCCTGACTTTC. As protein: CASGEYFSGANVLTF. This chain uses TRBV2 with TRBJ2-6; TRBD2 might be the D (5 bases). The CDR3 consists of 15 residues. Trimming took 8 bases from V and 0 from J, leaving 11 bases between them. CDR1 SNHLY and CDR2 FYNNEI come from the germline V gene.

The table lists this clonotype with many counts. V is TRBV7-2 and J is TRBJ2-7; no clear D. The CDR3 totals 15 residues. Germline assignment: CDR1 SGHTA and CDR2 FQGNSA. Trimming removed 0 bases from V and 0 bases from J, with 9 bases in between. This chain's CDR3 is CASSLAVSSSYEQYF. CDR3 in DNA: TGTGCCAGCAGCTTAGCAGTTTCCAGCTCCTACGAGCAGTACTTC.

A few counts support this clonotype. The chain is built from TRBV6-1 and TRBJ1-2; TRBD1 is a possible D gene (6 bases). This CDR3 is built from 14 residues. The V end was cut by 6 bases, the J end by 4 bases, with 15 bases between. Per germline, CDR1 MNHNS and CDR2 SASEGT. The CDR3 DNA reads TGTGCCAGCAGGTTTGACAGGAACTCCTATGGCTACACCTTC. Amino acid sequence: CASRFDRNSYGYTF.

The V gene is TRBV7-2, the J gene TRBJ2-1, with TRBD2 matching 10 bases. CDR1 and CDR2 (germline): SGHTA, FQGNSA. The CDR3 totals 17 residues. V trimming: 4 bases; J trimming: 0 bases; junction bases outside the gene matches: 6. Written as DNA, the CDR3 is TGTGCCAGCAGCTCTGGAGCGGGGGGGTTCTCCTACAATGAGCAGTTCTTC. Its translation is CASSSGAGGFSYNEQFF.

This clonotype was observed a few times. CDR3 residues: CASSSERGEGDTQYF. Written as DNA, the CDR3 is TGTGCCAGCAGCTCCGAGCGGGGGGAGGGGGATACGCAGTATTTT. This sequence joins TRBV7-3 and TRBJ2-3; 9 nucleotides agree with TRBD2. The CDR3 is 15 residues long. J lost 6 bases, V lost 4 bases, and 8 bases had no gene match. Germline loops: CDR1 SGHTA, CDR2 FQGTGA.

This sequence joins TRBV12-3 or TRBV12-4 and TRBJ2-1; the match to TRBD2 covers 12 bases. Trimming cost V 6 bases and J 6 bases; bases outside gene matches: 18. The CDR3 extends over 19 amino acids. The CDR3 bases are TGTGCCAGCAGGTCGGGACTAGCGGGCCATCGGGTCGGACCCAATGAGCAGTTCTTC. Translating it yields CASRSGLAGHRVGPNEQFF.

The gene calls are TRBV4-3 and TRBJ1-1, with D uncertain. Germline values: CDR1 LGHNA, CDR2 YSLEER. Trimming shortened V by 1 base and J by 1 base, and 10 bases separated the two germline ends. The CDR3 length is 15 residues. The CDR3 region has the DNA TGCGCCAGCAGCCAAGTGAAGGGAACGAACACTGAAGCTTTCTTT. Protein: CASSQVKGTNTEAFF.

This clonotype was detected only a few times. The V and J genes are TRBV5-1 and TRBJ2-5, with TRBD2 identical over 8 bases. V lost 4 bases, J lost 2 bases, and 4 bases stayed unmatched. The germline V gene has CDR1 SGHRS and CDR2 YFSETQ. The CDR3 has 14 residues. CDR3 amino acids: CASSVSGSQETQYF. Here the CDR3 DNA reads TGCGCCAGCAGCGTAAGCGGGAGTCAAGAGACCCAGTACTTC.